This T cell receptor beta chain comes out of a study of tissue T cells after allogeneic stem cell transplantation. Findings and caveats of the study: Shared clones across patients were few; motif clustering revealed tissue-specific shared signatures. Only a limited share of tissue TCRs appeared in blood or spleen. Sampling depth was limited, and the cohort was small and clinically varied.

The V end was cut by 2 bases, the J end by 7 bases, with 6 bases between. This CDR3 is 13 amino acids long. Germline V lookup: CDR1 SEHNR, CDR2 FQNEAQ (reference sequence). TCRdb keeps only in-frame clones here, not all; method: immunoSEQ multiplex PCR. The sample yields 20,000 to 25,000 clones, about 73% seen once. As to this clone: Its target is unknown.

This material consisted of tissue from the ileum, taken at autopsy. The receptor was derived from a female donor older than 55 with lung cancer. This chain uses TRBV7-9 with TRBJ1-6; D ambiguous. The CDR3 region is CASSLHGNSPLHF. The CDR3 region has the DNA TGTGCCAGCAGCTTACACGGGAATTCACCCCTCCACTTT.